The clone carrying this TCR beta chain was counted only a few times. The data were taken from a study of blood T cell repertoires in COVID-19. Study summary: COVID-19 samples collected from the United States, Italy and Spain covered acute and convalescent phases. Sample material is recorded as cDNA or gDNA derived from T cells, B-cell-depleted T cells, or PBMCs.

The CDR3 loop spans 15 amino acids. CDR1 is SGHDT and CDR2 is YYEEEE in the germline V gene. The V end was cut by 4 bases, the J end by 6 bases, with 19 bases between. Generated by immunoSEQ multiplex PCR, the TCRdb table keeps only in-frame clones and is missing some. The repertoire has more than 250,000 clones, approximately 85% of them found once; the top ten carry about 0.7%. The sequencing input was peripheral blood. This receptor was obtained from a human donor in a cohort sampled during active COVID-19. The chain couples TRBV5-6 to TRBJ1-2, with a weak D call TRBD1 (5 bases). Here the CDR3 DNA reads TGTGCCAGCAGCCCTCAGGTGGCAGGGATGGATGGCTACACCTTC. Translated: CASSPQVAGMDGYTF.